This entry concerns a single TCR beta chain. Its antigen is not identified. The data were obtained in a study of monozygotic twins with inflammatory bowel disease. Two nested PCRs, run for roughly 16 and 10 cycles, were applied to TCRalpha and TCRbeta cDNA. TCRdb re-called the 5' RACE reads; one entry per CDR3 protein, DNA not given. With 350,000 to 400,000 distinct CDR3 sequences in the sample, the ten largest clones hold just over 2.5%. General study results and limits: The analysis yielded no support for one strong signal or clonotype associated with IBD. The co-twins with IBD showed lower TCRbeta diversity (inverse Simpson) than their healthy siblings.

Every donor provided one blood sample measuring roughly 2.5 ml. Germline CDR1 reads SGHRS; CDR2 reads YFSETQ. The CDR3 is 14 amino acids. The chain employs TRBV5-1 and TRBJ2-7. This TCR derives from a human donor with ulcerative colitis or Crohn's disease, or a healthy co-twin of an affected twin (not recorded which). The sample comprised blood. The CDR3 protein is CASSLDRASYEQYF.